Described below is a single T cell receptor (beta chain) sequence and its context. The antigen is undetermined. Every bit of the isolated RNA underwent reverse transcription, so sequencing read expressed TCRB transcripts. Some clones are missing from TCRdb's copy, which holds only in-frame ones; the method was immunoSEQ multiplex PCR. This sample yields around 46,000 clones, of which 35% to 55% are seen a single time; about 0.13% belongs to the top ten. This entry is derived from a study of beta chain features in type 1 diabetes. From germline, CDR1 is MNHEY and CDR2 SMNVEV (reference sequence). V lost 2 bases, J lost 5 bases, and 7 bases lay in between. The CDR3 loop spans 13 amino acids. Staining for CD45RO/CCR7/CD25/CD127/CD95/CD27 allowed sorting of CD4+ naive, central memory, regulatory and stem cell-like memory cells. General study findings and limits: A closer apparent resemblance between naive, central memory and Treg TCRB repertoires was seen in patients than in healthy donors. A moderate, significant TCRB CDR3 shortening appeared in type 1 diabetes across four CD4+ subsets. Whether HLA type affects TCRB rearrangement stayed undetermined in the present work.

The receptor was derived from a man aged 30-40 years with type 1 diabetes. The chain joins TRBV27 to TRBJ2-4; no clear D gene. The sequenced sample was stem cell memory CD4+ T cells from blood. CDR3 DNA sequence: TGTGCCAGCAGTTTAATTGGGCAAAACATTCAGTACTTC. It yields the protein CASSLIGQNIQYF.